What follows is one T cell receptor (beta chain) and its context. The protocol was immunoSEQ multiplex PCR, while the TCRdb copy is restricted to in-frame clones and leaves out a portion. Among approximately 75,000 clones listed, roughly four fifths were seen once. The source of the sample is a study of technical replicates of blood from a few donors. The J segment lost 7 bases and the V segment lost 4 bases, leaving 3 bases of the junction unmatched. The CDR3 runs 13 residues. In germline, CDR1 is SGHDT, CDR2 YYEEEE. The chain has TRBV5-6 and TRBJ2-4, with TRBD1 identical over 9 bases. The sample taken for sequencing was PBMCs. This TCR derives from a human donor in good health. Some clones in this sample may be carry-over from other donors' samples. CDR3 sequence reads: CASSVDRGNIQYF. The CDR3 DNA reads TGTGCCAGCAGCGTCGACAGGGGGAACATTCAGTACTTC.